This TCR beta chain emerged from a study of T cells in Graves' hyperthyroidism and ophthalmopathy. The TCR beta CDR3 regions underwent amplification using RNA transcripts as the source. The TCR CDR3 first-round RT-PCR relied on the HTBI primer set. TCRdb reprocessed the multiplex PCR reads with MiXCR, giving one entry per CDR3 protein. The data contain about 700,000 distinct CDR3 sequences, less than 15% of them singletons. This clonotype has more than one count but fewer than ten. Its antigen is currently unknown. Patients showing uncontrolled infection, other autoimmune disease, pregnancy or lactation were ineligible. Clinicians diagnosed patients from clinical symptoms, serum thyroxine and TRAb, thyroid ultrasound and orbital computed tomography. Study observations and caveats: Ophthalmopathy got predicted by the model a median roughly 6.4 months before its onset.

The length of the CDR3 is 11 residues. Germline CDR1 is SQVTM and CDR2 is ANQGSEA. V gave up 3 bases and J gave up 7 bases, with 6 bases separating them. This TCR came from a woman aged 18-29 years with Graves' hyperthyroidism. Sequenced: blood. The V and J genes are TRBV29-1 and TRBJ1-4, with TRBD1 as a possible D gene (5 bases). The CDR3 DNA reads TGCAGCGTTGATAGGGGTGAAAAACTGTTTTTT. Residues: CSVDRGEKLFF.